This TCR beta chain was profiled in a study of monozygotic twins with inflammatory bowel disease. Study outcomes and limitations: Repertoire similarity did not separate concordant from discordant twins, possibly from limited power.

Turning to this clonotype: Its antigen is not identified.

The quantity of total RNA per TCR library was around 3.5 ug. TCRdb reanalyzed the 5' RACE reads and collapses them to one entry per CDR3 protein, without DNA. The sample holds about 440,000 distinct CDR3 sequences. The CDR3 length is 15 residues. Looked up from germline, CDR1 is SGHRS and CDR2 is YFSETQ. V and J are TRBV5-1 and TRBJ2-7; the D call from TCRdb, TRBD1, cannot be confirmed without DNA. The sequenced sample consisted of blood. The sequence was collected from a human donor with ulcerative colitis or Crohn's disease, or a healthy co-twin of an affected twin (not recorded which). The CDR3 sequence: CASSLAWTPEGEQYF. Full variable domain (remainder filled in from reference TRBV5-1 and TRBJ2-7): KAGVTQTPRYLIKTRGQQVTLSCSPISGHRSVSWYQQTPGQGLQFLFEYFSETQRNKGNFPGRFSGRQFSNSRSEMNVSTLELGDSALYLCASSLAWTPEGEQYFGPGTRLTVT.